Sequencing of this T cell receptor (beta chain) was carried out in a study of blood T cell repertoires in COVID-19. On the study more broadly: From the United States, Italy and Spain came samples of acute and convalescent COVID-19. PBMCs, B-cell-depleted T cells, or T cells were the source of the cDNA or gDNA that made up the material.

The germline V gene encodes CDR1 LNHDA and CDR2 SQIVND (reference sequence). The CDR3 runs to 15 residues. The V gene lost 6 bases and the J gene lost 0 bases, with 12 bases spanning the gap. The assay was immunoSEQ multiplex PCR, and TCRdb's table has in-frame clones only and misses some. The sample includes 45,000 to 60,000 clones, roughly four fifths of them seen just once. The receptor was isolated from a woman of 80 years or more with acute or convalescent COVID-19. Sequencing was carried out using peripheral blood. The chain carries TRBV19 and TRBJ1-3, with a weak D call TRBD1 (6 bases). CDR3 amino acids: CASRDSQRSGNTIYF. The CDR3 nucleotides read TGTGCCAGTAGGGACAGCCAACGCTCTGGAAACACCATATATTTT.